The 30 T cell receptor beta chains below all came from one sample that was sequenced in a study of vaccination and CD4 T cells after COVID-19. Sequencing of cultured CD4+ T cell DNA used the Oncomine TCR Beta short-read assay. Each CDR3 protein gets one entry after TCRdb re-called the PCR reads with MiXCR. The table shows some 12,000 distinct CDR3 sequences, with 35% to 50% occurring only once. These TCRs are of unknown antigen specificity. Treatment in this sample: roughly ten-day PBMC culture with coronavirus spike peptide pools or control peptides (ViraFEST assay). Sequenced sample: CD4+ T cells from blood, cultured in vitro. These receptors were collected from a human donor who had recovered from COVID-19.

This rearrangement joins TRBV12-3 or TRBV12-4 to TRBJ2-1, with no clear D. The CDR3 totals 15 residues. The germline V and J ends were trimmed by 3 bases and 2 bases, with 11 bases remaining between them. The CDR3 DNA reads as TGTGCCAGCAGTTTGGCTAACGTAGCCTACAATGAGCAGTTCTTC. This translates into CASSLANVAYNEQFF.

The V call is TRBV14, the J call TRBJ2-3; D gene unclear. CDR1 and CDR2 from the germline V gene are SGHDN and FVKESK. The CDR3 contains 13 residues. V lost 3 bases to trimming and J lost 6 bases, with 10 bases between them. CDR3 region: CASSQELGDTQYF. The CDR3 region has the DNA TGTGCCAGCAGCCAGGAGCTGGGGGATACGCAGTATTTT.

This sequence joins TRBV6-1 and TRBJ1-6; 9 nucleotides agree with TRBD1. From germline, CDR1 is MNHNS and CDR2 SASEGT. The length of the CDR3 is 15 residues. Trimming cost V 6 bases and J 5 bases; bases outside gene matches: 5. The CDR3 DNA is TGTGCCAGCAGCGCGGACAGGGGAGATAATTCACCCCTCCACTTT. Amino acids: CASSADRGDNSPLHF.

The chain has TRBV24-1 and TRBJ2-1; weak D call: TRBD2 (5 bases). Trimming pared 6 bases from V and 10 bases from J, leaving 12 bases between. The CDR3 totals 12 residues. CDR1 and CDR2 (germline): KGHDR, SFDVKD. The CDR3 here is CATSSSSREQFF. As DNA, the CDR3 is TGTGCCACCAGTTCTAGCTCCAGGGAGCAGTTCTTC.

The chain recombines TRBV5-6 with TRBJ1-5, with 12 bases matching TRBD1. The junction had 7 bases not matched to a gene; V was cut back by 3 bases and J by 6 bases. This CDR3 contains 16 residues. Per germline, CDR1 SGHDT and CDR2 YYEEEE. DNA of the CDR3: TGTGCCAGCAGCTCCCGGGACAGGGGGCAAGGTCAGCCCCAGCATTTT. The encoded protein is CASSSRDRGQGQPQHF.

This clonotype was detected only a few times. The CDR3 reads CASSAYRERGQPQHF. The CDR3 DNA is TGTGCCAGCAGTGCATACAGGGAGCGCGGACAGCCCCAGCATTTT. This chain joins TRBV2 and TRBJ1-5; a weak D match, TRBD1 (6 bases). CDR1 and CDR2 (germline): SNHLY, FYNNEI. The CDR3 is 15 amino acids. Trimming took 4 bases from V and 7 from J, leaving 17 bases between them.

The V and J genes are TRBV5-5 and TRBJ1-2; D may be TRBD1 (6 bases). Germline V gene data show CDR1 as SGHKS and CDR2 as YYEKEE (reference sequence). This CDR3 has 13 amino acids. V lost 0 bases and J lost 7, with 10 bases in between. The CDR3 loop is CASSLDRVGGYTF. The CDR3 DNA reads TGTGCCAGCAGCTTGGACAGGGTTGGTGGCTACACCTTC.

The gene calls are TRBV2 and TRBJ2-5; 8 nucleotides match TRBD1. The CDR3 has 15 residues. Germline V gene lookup returns CDR1 SNHLY and CDR2 FYNNEI. Unmatched junction bases numbered 10, after V lost 7 bases and J lost 3 bases. The DNA for the CDR3 is TGTGCCAGCAATCGCAGGGGGCGTGAAGAAGAGACCCAGTACTTC. This translates into CASNRRGREEETQYF.

The V and J genes are TRBV6-1 and TRBJ2-3, with 14 bases fitting TRBD2. J was trimmed by 1 base and V by 5 bases; bases with no gene match: 2. The CDR3 covers 16 residues. Germline V gene lookup returns CDR1 MNHNS and CDR2 SASEGT. The CDR3 is CASSMGLAGGTDTQYF. CDR3 in DNA: TGTGCCAGCAGTATGGGACTAGCGGGGGGCACAGATACGCAGTATTTT.

This clonotype showed up just a few times. This chain connects TRBV21-1 to TRBJ1-5; the table names TRBD1, a call not compared with the DNA. TRBV21-1 is classified as a pseudogene. CDR3 length equals 16 residues. Written as DNA, the CDR3 is TGTGCCAGCAGCGACAACCCTCGGGGGCCCACACAGCCCCAGCATTTT. It specifies CASSDNPRGPTQPQHF.

The chain is built from TRBV10-1 and TRBJ2-3; 9 bases align to TRBD2. The CDR3 runs to 16 residues. The germline V gene encodes CDR1 WNHNN and CDR2 SYGVQD (reference sequence). V gave up 0 bases and J gave up 6 bases; unmatched junction bases: 7. Here the CDR3 reads CASSESNAGGSDTQYF. The DNA of the CDR3 is TGCGCCAGCAGTGAGTCGAACGCGGGGGGGTCGGATACGCAGTATTTT.

The chain combines TRBV6-1 with TRBJ2-7; no reliable D call. Germline V CDR1 and CDR2: MNHNS, SASEGT. The CDR3 contains 14 residues. Trimming took 5 bases from V and 0 from J, leaving 11 bases between them. The CDR3 here is CASSPARGSYEQYF. DNA for the CDR3: TGTGCCAGCAGTCCTGCCAGAGGCTCCTACGAGCAGTACTTC.

The chain couples TRBV6-1 to TRBJ2-1, with 8 bases identical to TRBD2. The length of the CDR3 is 15 residues. Trimming at V came to 6 bases and at J to 3 bases, leaving 7 bases not matched to a gene. Germline V gene data show CDR1 as MNHNS and CDR2 as SASEGT. CDR3 in DNA: TGTGCCAGCAGCCACCGGGGGGGCCTCTACAATGAGCAGTTCTTC. Translating it yields CASSHRGGLYNEQFF.

This clonotype has more than one count but fewer than ten. This chain uses TRBV11-1 with TRBJ1-5, with D uncertain. The V end lost 5 bases, the J end lost 4 bases, and 9 bases lay between the germline ends. Germline CDR1 reads SGHAT; CDR2 reads FQDESV (reference sequence). CDR3 length: 13 amino acids. The CDR3 nucleotides are TGTGCCAGCAGCGTCGTAGCGAATCAGCCCCAGCATTTT. Translation: CASSVVANQPQHF.

The rearrangement uses TRBV6-2 or TRBV6-3 and TRBJ1-5; tentatively, D is TRBD1 (5 bases). Germline values: CDR1 MNHEY, CDR2 SVGEGT. This CDR3 is built from 15 residues. Trimming took 2 bases from V and 0 from J, leaving 8 bases between them. In DNA form, the CDR3 reads TGTGCCAGCAGTTACGACGGGGGTAGCAATCAGCCCCAGCATTTT. This codes for CASSYDGGSNQPQHF.

This clonotype was detected a few times. The rearrangement uses TRBV6-1 and TRBJ1-2; 9 positions agree with TRBD1. The germline V gene has CDR1 MNHNS and CDR2 SASEGT. The length of the CDR3 is 16 residues. V was clipped by 7 bases and J by 2 bases; unmatched bases: 11. CDR3 DNA sequence: TGTGCCAGCACCAGGGGGGACAGGGCTTCAAACTATGGCTACACCTTC. Translating gives CASTRGDRASNYGYTF.

The rearrangement links TRBV11-2 to TRBJ1-2, with D maybe TRBD1 (5 bases). Germline loops: CDR1 SGHAT, CDR2 FQNNGV. The CDR3 is made up of 15 amino acids. V lost 1 base and J 3 bases, leaving 12 bases between the germline ends. The chain's CDR3 is CASSLVWGEDYGYTF. Here the CDR3 DNA reads TGTGCCAGCAGCTTAGTTTGGGGGGAAGACTATGGCTACACCTTC.

V and J are TRBV7-2 and TRBJ2-2, with D unresolved. V gave up 4 bases and J gave up 3 bases, with 6 bases separating them. Germline values: CDR1 SGHTA, CDR2 FQGNSA. The CDR3 extends over 13 amino acids. This CDR3 is CASSYSHTGELFF. The DNA for the CDR3 is TGTGCCAGCAGCTACTCCCACACCGGGGAGCTGTTTTTT.

This chain links TRBV6-1 with TRBJ1-1, with D maybe TRBD1 (6 bases). V was shortened by 6 bases and J by 8 bases, with 19 bases between the two germline ends. CDR1 is MNHNS and CDR2 is SASEGT in the germline V gene. The CDR3 has 14 residues. The chain's CDR3 is CASRRGTSSSEAFF. CDR3 DNA: TGTGCCAGCAGAAGGGGGACCTCTTCGTCCGAAGCTTTCTTT.

This clonotype occurred a few times. The gene calls are TRBV24-1 and TRBJ2-2; the match to TRBD1 covers 7 bases. Germline values: CDR1 KGHDR, CDR2 SFDVKD. This CDR3 is built from 14 residues. After removal of 3 bases from V and 5 bases from J, the junction contained 2 bases not matched to a gene. In nucleotides, the CDR3 is TGTGCCACCAGTGATGGGACAGCAACCGGGGAGCTGTTTTTT. This translates into CATSDGTATGELFF.

V gene TRBV6-1 combines with J gene TRBJ1-2, with 9 bases identical to TRBD1. J was trimmed by 5 bases and V by 5 bases; bases with no gene match: 3. The CDR3 consists of 13 residues. Per germline, CDR1 MNHNS and CDR2 SASEGT. The CDR3 here is CASSRGQGYGYTF. DNA of the CDR3: TGTGCCAGCAGTAGGGGACAGGGTTATGGCTACACCTTC.

V usage is TRBV3-1 and J usage is TRBJ1-1; possibly TRBD1 for D (5 bases). V was shortened by 1 base and J by 7 bases, with 16 bases between the two germline ends. Germline loops: CDR1 LGHDT, CDR2 YNNKEL (reference sequence). This CDR3 region has 15 residues. As DNA, the CDR3 is TGTGCCAGCAGCCAAGTTTCCCGCCAGGGCCTTGAAGCTTTCTTT. This translates into CASSQVSRQGLEAFF.

V is TRBV7-2 and J is TRBJ2-5; D remains ambiguous. V was cut by 2 bases and J by 4 bases, with 14 bases left in between. The CDR3 is 15 residues long. CDR1 SGHTA and CDR2 FQGNSA come from the germline V gene. CDR3 in amino acids: CASSLSSGTRETQYF. CDR3 in DNA: TGTGCCAGCAGCTTAAGCTCTGGAACCCGAGAGACCCAGTACTTC. The full variable domain, completed using reference TRBV7-2 and TRBJ2-5, is GAGVSQSPSNKVTEKGKDVELRCDPISGHTALYWYRQSLGQGLEFLIYFQGNSAPDKSGLPSDRFSAERTGGSVSTLTIQRTQQEDSAVYLCASSLSSGTRETQYFGPGTRLLVL.

This clonotype was detected only a few times. The rearrangement uses TRBV7-2 and TRBJ2-7; D remains ambiguous. Germline V lookup: CDR1 SGHTA, CDR2 FQGNSA. The CDR3 extends over 13 amino acids. The germline V and J ends were trimmed by 2 bases and 4 bases, with 9 bases remaining between them. The CDR3 DNA follows: TGTGCCAGCAGCTTATGGGCCGGTTACGAGCAGTACTTC. Encoded protein: CASSLWAGYEQYF.

This sequence joins TRBV6-2 or TRBV6-3 and TRBJ2-5, with 9 bases matching TRBD1. The CDR3 totals 15 residues. V was pared by 8 bases and J by 5 bases, with 12 bases of the junction left unmatched. Germline CDR1 is MNHEY and CDR2 is SVGEGT. This chain's CDR3 is CASQTRTGAGETQYF. The CDR3 DNA reads as TGTGCCAGCCAGACCCGGACAGGGGCTGGGGAGACCCAGTACTTC.

This clonotype has only a few counts. The chain uses TRBV6-1 and TRBJ1-5, with D possibly matching TRBD1 (5 bases). There are 15 residues in the CDR3. Trimming pared 7 bases from V and 2 bases from J, leaving 15 bases between. CDR1 and CDR2 from the germline V gene are MNHNS and SASEGT. The CDR3 DNA reads TGTGCCAGCAAATCAGGGTTTCTCGGCAATCAGCCCCAGCATTTT. Translating gives CASKSGFLGNQPQHF.

This chain uses TRBV19 with TRBJ2-7; 10 bases are shared with TRBD1. V lost 5 bases, J lost 4 bases, and 5 bases stayed unmatched. CDR1 LNHDA and CDR2 SQIVND come from the germline V gene (reference sequence). CDR3 length equals 14 residues. CDR3 residues: CASSFRTGGYEQYF. The CDR3 region has the DNA TGTGCCAGTAGTTTCCGGACAGGGGGGTACGAGCAGTACTTC.

The chain joins TRBV5-6 to TRBJ1-2; D may be TRBD1 (6 bases). Germline CDR1 SGHDT, CDR2 YYEEEE. The CDR3 is 16 residues long. V lost 2 bases and J 4 bases, leaving 18 bases between the germline ends. CDR3 bases: TGTGCCAGCAGCTTATACCGGGGGGGCGACCCCTATGGCTACACCTTC. This sequence encodes CASSLYRGGDPYGYTF. The full variable domain, in which reference TRBV5-6 and TRBJ1-2 provide the parts outside the CDR3, is DAGVTQSPTHLIKTRGQQVTLRCSPKSGHDTVSWYQQALGQGPQFIFQYYEEEERQRGNFPDRFSGHQFPNYSSELNVNALLLGDSALYLCASSLYRGGDPYGYTFGSGTRLTVV.

In this sample, this clonotype turned up a few times. The chain links TRBV7-9 to TRBJ1-6; TRBD1 matches at 11 bases. The V gene end was trimmed by 3 bases and the J gene end by 6 bases; junction bases not matched to a gene: 1. The CDR3 is 15 amino acids. From germline, CDR1 is SEHNR and CDR2 FQNEAQ (reference sequence). In nucleotides, the CDR3 is TGTGCCAGCAGCTTCGGGACAGGGGGTAATTCACCCCTCCACTTT. Translating gives CASSFGTGGNSPLHF.

This clonotype was seen once. The chain joins TRBV3-1 to TRBJ2-1; a possible D gene is TRBD2 (6 bases). From germline, CDR1 is LGHDT and CDR2 YNNKEL (reference sequence). The CDR3 totals 17 residues. Trimming removed 4 bases at V and 0 bases at J, with 16 bases between. The CDR3 region is CASSPTKRGSSYNEQFF. The CDR3 region has the DNA TGTGCCAGCAGCCCCACTAAACGGGGGTCCTCCTACAATGAGCAGTTCTTC.